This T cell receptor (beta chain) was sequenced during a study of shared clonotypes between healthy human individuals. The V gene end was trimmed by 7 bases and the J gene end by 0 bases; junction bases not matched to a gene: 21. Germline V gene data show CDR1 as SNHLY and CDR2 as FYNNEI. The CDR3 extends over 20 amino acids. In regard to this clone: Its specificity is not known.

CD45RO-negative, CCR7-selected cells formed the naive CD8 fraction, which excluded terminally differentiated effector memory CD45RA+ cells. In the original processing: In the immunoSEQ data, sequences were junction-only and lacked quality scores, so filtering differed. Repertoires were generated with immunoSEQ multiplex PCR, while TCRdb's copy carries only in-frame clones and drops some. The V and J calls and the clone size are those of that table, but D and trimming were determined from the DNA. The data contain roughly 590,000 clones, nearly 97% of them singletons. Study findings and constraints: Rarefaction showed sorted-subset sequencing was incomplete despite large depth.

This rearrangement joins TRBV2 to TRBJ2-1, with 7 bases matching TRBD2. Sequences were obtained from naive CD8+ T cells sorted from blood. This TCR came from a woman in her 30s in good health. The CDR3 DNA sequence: TGTGCCAGCACGCAGCCCGCGCCCGGGAGGCCCATTAGCTCCTACAATGAGCAGTTCTTC. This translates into CASTQPAPGRPISSYNEQFF. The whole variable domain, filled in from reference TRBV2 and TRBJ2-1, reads EPEVTQTPSHQVTQMGQEVILRCVPISNHLYFYWYRQILGQKVEFLVSFYNNEISEKSEIFDDQFSVERPDGSNFTLKIRSTKLEDSAMYFCASTQPAPGRPISSYNEQFFGPGTRLTVL.